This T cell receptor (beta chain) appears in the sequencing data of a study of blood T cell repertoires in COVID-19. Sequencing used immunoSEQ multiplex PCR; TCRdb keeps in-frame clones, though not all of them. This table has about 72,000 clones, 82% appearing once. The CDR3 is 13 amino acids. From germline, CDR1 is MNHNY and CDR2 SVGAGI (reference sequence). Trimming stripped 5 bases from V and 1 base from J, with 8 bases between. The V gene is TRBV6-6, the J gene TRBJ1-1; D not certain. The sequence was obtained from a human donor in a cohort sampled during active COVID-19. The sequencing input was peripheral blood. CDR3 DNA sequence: TGTGCCAGCAGTCTCATTTCGAACACTGAAGCTTTCTTT. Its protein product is CASSLISNTEAFF.